These T cell receptor beta chains were read from a single sample in a study of PD-1 blockade in classical Hodgkin lymphoma. Measured with immunoSEQ multiplex PCR; TCRdb has only the in-frame clones, and not every one. The sample has 21,000 or so clones, 77% seen once. The sequences come from peripheral blood mononuclear cells (PBMCs), collected before the second cycle of nivolumab. The source is a human donor with classical Hodgkin lymphoma. Each CDR3 is given with its conserved first and last residue. The order of the fields is J gene, V gene, D gene, clone size, CDR3 DNA, CDR3 protein. D genes are given only for firm matches. A clone size is listed for some rows: how often the clone was seen (once, few, many), or a class if it is expanded.

TRBJ1-2 | TRBV6-1 | NA | NA | TGTGCCAGCAAGAAGGGGATTGGAGGGAATGGCTACACCTTC | CASKKGIGGNGYTF
TRBJ2-3 | TRBV2 | NA | NA | TGTGCCAGCAGTGAGGAGGGCGGAGATACGCAGTATTTT | CASSEEGGDTQYF
TRBJ2-7 | TRBV27 | NA | NA | TGTGCCAGCAGTTTCAGGGGTTACGAGCAGTACTTC | CASSFRGYEQYF
TRBJ1-2 | TRBV15 | TRBD1 | NA | TGTGCCACCAGCAGGGAGCCCAGGGGGACTAGCTATGGCTACACCTTC | CATSREPRGTSYGYTF
TRBJ1-6 | TRBV7-9 | NA | NA | TGTGCCAGCAGCTCGGAGACCGACCGGCTCCACTTT | CASSSETDRLHF
TRBJ2-5 | TRBV6-5 | NA | NA | TGTGCCAGCAGTGAATATCAGACCCAGTACTTC | CASSEYQTQYF
TRBJ2-7 | TRBV6-5 | NA | NA | TGTGCCAGCAGCCCCTATATCAACTACGAGCAGTACTTC | CASSPYINYEQYF
TRBJ2-1 | TRBV10-2 | NA | NA | TGCGCCAGCAGTGAGTACGGGAATGAGCAGTTCTTC | CASSEYGNEQFF
TRBJ2-7 | TRBV2 | TRBD2 | NA | TGTGCCTGTACTAGCGGGGTTCTCTACGAGCAGTACTTC | CACTSGVLYEQYF
TRBJ2-6 | TRBV10-3 | NA | NA | TGTGCCATCAGTGTCCTAGCCGCTGGCGATGGGGCCAACGTCCTGACTTTC | CAISVLAAGDGANVLTF
TRBJ1-3 | TRBV19 | NA | NA | TGTGCCAGTAGTTTTACACAGTTCGGGAACACCATATATTTT | CASSFTQFGNTIYF
TRBJ2-5 | TRBV19 | TRBD1 | NA | TGTGCCAGTCGCCATGCCGGGACAGGGACAGAGACCCAGTACTTC | CASRHAGTGTETQYF
TRBJ2-7 | TRBV6-5 | TRBD1 | NA | TGTGCCAGCAGCTCCGGGACAGCGAACGAGCAGTACTTC | CASSSGTANEQYF
TRBJ2-2 | TRBV10-3 | TRBD2 | few | TGTGCCATCAGCGGACTAGCGGGTGGGGAAGGGGAGCTGTTTTTT | CAISGLAGGEGELFF
TRBJ2-2 | TRBV7-9 | NA | NA | TGTGCCAGCAGCACTTTACAACAGGTGGCGAGCGGGGAGCTGTTTTTT | CASSTLQQVASGELFF
TRBJ2-1 | TRBV7-9 | NA | large | TGTGCCAGCAGCTTAGGGCCGGGGGCCGTCAATGAGCAGTTCTTC | CASSLGPGAVNEQFF